This entry describes one T cell receptor beta chain. Its specificity is unknown. The authors ran the immunoSEQ assay, v3.0, at survey level. Sequencing was performed with immunoSEQ multiplex PCR; in TCRdb, only in-frame clones are kept and a portion is missing. The table shows under 20,000 clones, with roughly four fifths occurring only once. The sample belongs to a study of long-term antiretroviral therapy in people with HIV. Overall study findings and caveats: It was not possible to obtain data on ART adherence, viral resistance or therapy changes.

A minimum of one pre-ART and two post-ART PBMC samples existed for each donor. V was pared by 0 bases and J by 0 bases, with 8 bases between. The CDR3 is 14 residues long. Germline V gene sequence: CDR1 GTSNPN, CDR2 SVGIG (reference sequence). This material consisted of unsorted PBMCs, taken 0.3 years after starting antiretroviral therapy. The sequence was obtained from a man younger than 30 with HIV. V gene TRBV30 combines with J gene TRBJ1-2; D uncertain. The CDR3 is CAWSVKLSNYGYTF. CDR3 DNA sequence: TGTGCCTGGAGTGTAAAACTTTCTAACTATGGCTACACCTTC.